The next 26 T cell receptor beta chains were all read from a single sample in a study of T cell responses to AZD1222 COVID-19 vaccine. Sequencing was performed with immunoSEQ multiplex PCR; in TCRdb, only in-frame clones are kept and a portion is missing. Of roughly 120,000 clones listed, about 88% are singletons. Source: peripheral blood, taken on day 0 of AZD1222 vaccination. These TCRs come from an adult in good health.

The rearrangement joins TRBV11-3 to TRBJ2-7; D not certain. The CDR3 is 15 residues long. Between the trimmed V and J ends, which lost 1 base and 2 bases, there was a span of 12 bases. Germline values: CDR1 SGHNT, CDR2 YENEEA. Here the CDR3 reads CASSLGAGPTYEQYF. In nucleotides, the CDR3 is TGTGCCAGCAGCTTAGGGGCAGGCCCCACCTACGAGCAGTACTTC.

This clone has a handful of counts. This chain joins TRBV19 and TRBJ1-5, with 7 nucleotides matching TRBD1. The length of the CDR3 is 13 residues. The germline gives CDR1 LNHDA, CDR2 SQIVND (reference sequence). The J segment lost 9 bases and the V segment lost 10 bases, leaving 12 bases of the junction unmatched. The DNA for the CDR3 is TGTGCCACCGAGGGGGCCACCGGGCGGCCCCAGCATTTT. Translation: CATEGATGRPQHF.

The count of this clone is one. This chain connects TRBV7-9 to TRBJ1-1; perhaps TRBD1 as D (5 bases). This CDR3 has 15 amino acids. V lost 0 bases and J lost 1, with 9 bases in between. Germline assignment: CDR1 SEHNR and CDR2 FQNEAQ (reference sequence). The CDR3 DNA is TGTGCCAGCAGCTTAGCGGGACGGCGGAACACTGAAGCTTTCTTT. Translated: CASSLAGRRNTEAFF.

The chain's CDR3 is CASRRDRGQIYNSPLHF. The CDR3 bases are TGTGCCAGCAGACGGGACAGGGGGCAGATCTATAATTCACCCCTCCACTTT. The V call is TRBV27, the J call TRBJ1-6; TRBD1 aligns across 12 bases. The junction had 6 bases not matched to a gene; V was cut back by 6 bases and J by 3 bases. Germline CDR1 is MNHEY and CDR2 is SMNVEV (reference sequence). The CDR3 loop spans 17 amino acids.

The chain links TRBV30 to TRBJ1-5; D not resolved. The CDR3 runs to 14 residues. The V and J ends lost 0 bases and 2 bases respectively, with 8 bases between them. Germline V lookup: CDR1 GTSNPN, CDR2 SVGIG (reference sequence). CDR3 amino acids: CAWSVGPGNQPQHF. Written as DNA, the CDR3 is TGTGCCTGGAGTGTAGGGCCAGGCAATCAGCCCCAGCATTTT.

The genes are TRBV29-1 and TRBJ2-1; unclear D gene. V dropped 2 bases and J dropped 5 bases, with 7 bases sitting between them. Germline lookup yields CDR1 SQVTM and CDR2 ANQGSEA. The CDR3 contains 12 residues. CDR3 protein: CSVEHGNNEQFF. The CDR3 region has the DNA TGCAGCGTTGAACACGGAAACAATGAGCAGTTCTTC.

In DNA form, the CDR3 reads TGTGCCAGCAGTAACACAGATACGCAGTATTTT. This codes for CASSNTDTQYF. The chain links TRBV12-3 or TRBV12-4 to TRBJ2-3; no reliable D call. The CDR3 has 11 amino acids. V lost 5 bases and J lost 2, with 2 bases in between.

This chain uses TRBV5-1 with TRBJ1-4, with 7 nucleotides matching TRBD1. This CDR3 has 15 residues. CDR1 and CDR2 from the germline V gene are SGHRS and YFSETQ. Trimming cost V 0 bases and J 7 bases; bases outside gene matches: 6. For the CDR3, the DNA is TGCGCCAGCAGCTTGGGGGTGGGACAGAGTGAAAAACTGTTTTTT. Residues: CASSLGVGQSEKLFF.

This rearrangement joins TRBV7-3 to TRBJ2-3, with 9 nucleotides matching TRBD1. V lost 5 bases and J lost 3; bases outside the gene matches: 6. This CDR3 comprises 15 residues. CDR1 SGHTA and CDR2 FQGTGA come from the germline V gene. In DNA, the CDR3 is TGTGCCAGCAGCCAAACAGGGGGCGAAACAGATACGCAGTATTTT. It is translated as CASSQTGGETDTQYF.

The chain joins TRBV12-3 or TRBV12-4 to TRBJ2-7; D call uncertain. The V and J ends lost 2 bases and 6 bases respectively, with 11 bases between them. This CDR3 contains 13 residues. CDR3 in amino acids: CASSLFRSAEQYF. CDR3 nucleotide sequence: TGTGCCAGCAGTTTATTTAGGTCGGCCGAGCAGTACTTC.

The rearrangement links TRBV2 to TRBJ2-7; tentative D call: TRBD1 (5 bases). Germline CDR1 is SNHLY and CDR2 is FYNNEI. The CDR3 loop spans 13 amino acids. The germline V and J ends were trimmed by 6 bases and 3 bases, with 12 bases remaining between them. The CDR3 nucleotides are TGTGCCAGCAGCCCGACAGCTTACTACGAGCAGTACTTC. As protein: CASSPTAYYEQYF.

V is TRBV5-1 and J is TRBJ2-2; TRBD2 aligns across 12 bases. V lost 5 bases, J lost 4 bases, and 3 bases stayed unmatched. This CDR3 has 15 residues. The V gene's germline CDR1 is SGHRS and CDR2 YFSETQ. CDR3: CASRTSGGTTGELFF. The DNA of the CDR3 is TGCGCCAGCAGAACTAGCGGGGGGACCACCGGGGAGCTGTTTTTT.

This chain uses TRBV5-1 with TRBJ2-7; maybe TRBD1 (6 bases). V was shortened by 2 bases and J by 3 bases, with 6 bases between the two germline ends. The CDR3 runs to 12 residues. The germline CDR1 and CDR2 sequences are SGHRS and YFSETQ. Here the CDR3 DNA reads TGCGCCAGCAGCTTACAGGGCTACGAGCAGTACTTC. It codes for CASSLQGYEQYF.

CDR3 in DNA: TGTGCCAGCAGGCCCATGGACAGGGTTTACAATGAGCAGTTCTTC. This translates into CASRPMDRVYNEQFF. The chain employs TRBV6-5 and TRBJ2-1, with 8 nucleotides matching TRBD1. Germline lookup yields CDR1 MNHEY and CDR2 SVGAGI. CDR3 size: 15 residues. V lost 6 bases and J lost 4; bases outside the gene matches: 8.

The chain employs TRBV15 and TRBJ1-5; D not certain. Germline lookup yields CDR1 LNHNV and CDR2 YYDKDF (reference sequence). This CDR3 is 13 amino acids long. The V and J ends lost 1 base and 2 bases respectively, with 3 bases between them. The CDR3 here is CATSRGGNQPQHF. The CDR3 bases are TGTGCCACCAGCAGAGGAGGCAATCAGCCCCAGCATTTT.

The chain is built from TRBV27 and TRBJ2-1, with TRBD2 identical over 13 bases. The V and J ends lost 6 bases and 2 bases, in that order; junction bases with no gene match: 7. Germline CDR1 MNHEY, CDR2 SMNVEV (reference sequence). The length of the CDR3 is 17 residues. Here the CDR3 DNA reads TGTGCCAGCAGAGGACTAGCGGGAGCTGGCGCCTACAATGAGCAGTTCTTC. It is translated as CASRGLAGAGAYNEQFF.

CDR3 loop: CASSFRPQGYTF. The CDR3, as DNA: TGTGCCAGCAGTTTTCGCCCGCAAGGCTACACCTTC. J is TRBJ1-2 and V is TRBV12-3 or TRBV12-4; D gene ambiguous. The CDR3 runs 12 residues. Trimming stripped 3 bases from V and 8 bases from J, with 10 bases between.

This clone was seen a few times. The gene calls are TRBV27 and TRBJ1-2; 8 bases are a match to TRBD1. Germline values: CDR1 MNHEY, CDR2 SMNVEV (reference sequence). This CDR3 is 15 amino acids long. Trimming took 5 bases from V and 4 from J; bases not matched to a gene: 9. CDR3 coding DNA: TGTGCCAGCAGTCCCCGGACAGGGACGGGCTATGGCTACACCTTC. Amino acid sequence: CASSPRTGTGYGYTF.

The V gene is TRBV15, the J gene TRBJ2-6; D possibly uses TRBD1 or TRBD2 (6 bases each). From germline, CDR1 is LNHNV and CDR2 YYDKDF (reference sequence). V was clipped by 4 bases and J by 1 base, with 14 bases between them. The CDR3 runs 17 residues. CDR3 coding DNA: TGTGCCACCAGCAAGACGGGGGCCAGTTCTGGGGCCAACGTCCTGACTTTC. The encoded protein is CATSKTGASSGANVLTF.

The chain has TRBV2 and TRBJ2-1, with TRBD2 as a possible D gene (5 bases). Germline lookup yields CDR1 SNHLY and CDR2 FYNNEI. This CDR3 has 13 residues. Deletions cut 6 bases from V and 10 bases from J, with 16 bases between. This chain's CDR3 is CASSPRTGSEQFF. CDR3 coding DNA: TGTGCCAGCAGCCCTCGGACTGGCTCGGAGCAGTTCTTC.

The V gene is TRBV24-1, the J gene TRBJ1-2; D is possibly TRBD1 (5 bases). The CDR3 runs to 15 residues. Germline V gene sequence: CDR1 KGHDR, CDR2 SFDVKD. The V and J ends lost 12 bases and 8 bases respectively, with 27 bases between them. CDR3 in DNA: TGTGCCCCATCGTTCATTGGACCCAGGGCGTGGGGCTACACCTTC. It specifies CAPSFIGPRAWGYTF.

The chain carries TRBV9 and TRBJ1-3; D gene uncertain. CDR3 length: 13 residues. Trimming pared 3 bases from V and 4 bases from J, leaving 8 bases between. Looked up from germline, CDR1 is SGDLS and CDR2 is YYNGEE. CDR3 sequence reads: CASSGGSGNTIYF. The CDR3 DNA reads TGTGCCAGCAGCGGAGGGTCAGGAAACACCATATATTTT.

The genes are TRBV9 and TRBJ1-2; 7 positions match TRBD1. CDR3 length equals 16 residues. Germline V gene sequence: CDR1 SGDLS, CDR2 YYNGEE. The V gene end was trimmed by 0 bases and the J gene end by 8 bases; junction bases not matched to a gene: 13. CDR3 loop: CASSVGGTASGWGYTF. In DNA form, the CDR3 reads TGTGCCAGCAGCGTAGGGGGGACAGCATCCGGCTGGGGCTACACCTTC. Looking up the rest from reference TRBV9 and TRBJ1-2 gives the full variable domain: DSGVTQTPKHLITATGQRVTLRCSPRSGDLSVYWYQQSLDQGLQFLIQYYNGEERAKGNILERFSAQQFPDLHSELNLSSLELGDSALYFCASSVGGTASGWGYTFGSGTRLTVV.

This clone was seen only once. J is TRBJ2-5 and V is TRBV6-5; D might be TRBD2 (6 bases). This CDR3 region has 15 residues. Germline loops: CDR1 MNHEY, CDR2 SVGAGI. V gave up 7 bases and J gave up 4 bases, with 19 bases separating them. The CDR3 sequence: CASKTAGSGLETQYF. The CDR3 nucleotides are TGTGCCAGCAAAACCGCGGGGTCGGGGTTAGAGACCCAGTACTTC.

V and J are TRBV7-8 and TRBJ2-1, with D perhaps TRBD1 or TRBD2 (6 bases each). The CDR3 is made up of 14 amino acids. Trimming pared 2 bases from V and 6 bases from J, leaving 11 bases between. Germline V gene lookup returns CDR1 SGHVS and CDR2 FQNEAQ. CDR3 amino acids: CASSLIGGGNEQFF. The CDR3, as DNA: TGTGCCAGCAGCTTAATAGGGGGAGGCAATGAGCAGTTCTTC.

There are a few counts of this clone. V gene TRBV7-3 combines with J gene TRBJ2-1; no definite D call. Germline V gives CDR1 SGHTA, CDR2 FQGTGA. The V and J ends lost 5 bases and 6 bases respectively, with 11 bases between them. The CDR3 runs 13 residues. The CDR3 sequence: CASSPGPTNEQFF. The CDR3 bases are TGTGCCAGCAGCCCCGGGCCGACCAATGAGCAGTTCTTC.